The TCR beta chain described here comes from a study of identical twins (dated by TCRdb to 2015 to 2016). As for the study more broadly: To test whether fetal clonotypes persist, the study used deep sequencing on TCR alpha and beta repertoires from monozygotic twins, unrelated adults of various ages, and cord blood. Replicate twin experiments were performed at different times using different library preparation protocols to rule out contamination.

Points the paper makes about the study in general: Fewer insertions were carried by abundant cord blood beta clonotypes, a similar but weaker trend appeared in young adult naive repertoires, and no such trend appeared in memory repertoires. Invariant T cells such as MAIT and iNKT could partly confound zero-insertion analyses, though diverse VJ usage argued against this for most clonotypes. In beta out-of-frame sequences, excess twin sharing was weaker, because having fewer shared sequences lowered the signal-to-noise ratio. Compared with coincidental sharing between unrelated individuals, out-of-frame TCR alpha sequences shared between twins had an excess of sequences with low generation probability. Because the same donors could not be followed over many years, the conclusions relied on cross-sectional statistical analysis. Out-of-frame TCR alpha sharing in monozygotic twins was systematically underestimated by recombination models, whereas sharing between unrelated individuals was in agreement with the recombination models.

The germline V gene provides CDR1 SGHVS and CDR2 FQNEAQ. Including the terminal cysteine and phenylalanine, the CDR3 comprises 13 residues. Only the CDR3 part of the read is kept: 39 bases, read in frame from the first base. V is shortened by 4 bases, J by 4 bases, and the region joining them spans 7 bases. Every donor was a healthy Caucasian. The twin cohort comprised three pairs of female monozygotic twins, all aged about 18 to 30 years. Miltenyi CD45RO+ enrichment and human naive T-cell isolation kits were used to isolate memory (CD45RO+) and naive T cells from PBMC. A note on this clonotype: Its antigen has not been determined. Base-call qualities are not available, and no considerably larger clone is one nucleotide away.

The receptor library was made with 5' RACE. Sequencing relied on an Illumina HiSeq 2000. A universal primer binding site was introduced by template switching, and a unique molecular identifier was present in the final cDNA, enabling accurate counting of TCR cDNA molecules. First-strand cDNA for TCR alpha and beta chains was synthesized from specific primers in the conserved constant-segment region. To control for contamination, each cDNA library was double barcoded with a SMART-Mk sample barcode plus Illumina barcodes. TruSeq adapter sequences along with Illumina sample barcodes were introduced in two successive PCR steps. The Illumina HiSeq platform was used with custom primers to sequence TCR alpha and beta cDNA libraries. In the authors' own workflow: MiGEC was used to process raw reads and extract unique molecular identifiers, and MiXCR was used to find CDR3 positions. For each individual, recombination models were inferred using an EM algorithm with the repgenHMM and IGoR tools. Shared clonotypes were analyzed with the tcR package in R, and sharing was normalized by the product of cloneset sizes. To study raw recombination without the effects of thymic and clonal selection, out-of-frame nonproductive sequences were analyzed. TCRdb reran the public reads through fastp at Q25 and MiXCR, keeping productive beta chains. Every entry covers one CDR3 protein and lists the most common genes and DNA from its rows. TCRdb, rather than the study authors, made the V and J calls. The sample table contains hundreds of thousands of distinct CDR3 sequences; only one count was recorded for less than 8% of them. Less than 2.5% of the sample is in the top ten clones.

The same sample was also used in a study of yellow fever vaccine responses in identical twins. As the second study states: According to the authors, in identical twins the way T cells responded to vaccination appeared partly convergent and partly personalized. The study precisely tracked vaccine-responding T cell clones in identical twins.

The specimen was memory (CD45RO+) T cells sorted from blood. In the paper's terms, the cell subset or site label means: CD45RO+ enriched T cells. The rearranged segments are TRBV7-8 and TRBJ2-2, with the D gene not confidently named. The receptor's source is a woman aged 18-29 years in good health. The CDR3 protein is CASSSWGTGELFF. The DNA sequence is as follows: TGTGCCAGCAGCTCGTGGGGCACCGGGGAGCTGTTTTTT.